This entry features one T cell receptor beta chain sequence. Antigen specificity is unknown. The data were obtained in a study of breast tumors, draining lymph nodes, adjacent tissues. TCRdb used MiXCR to reprocess the multiplex PCR reads, holding one entry per CDR3 protein. The repertoire includes around 66,000 distinct CDR3 sequences, approximately 40% of them detected once, and about 8.4% sits in the top ten. Overall study findings and caveats: Tumor TCR diversity was below lymph nodes but above nontumor tissue. Data only fit, rather than demonstrated, lymph node origin of most tumor T cells.

The specimen sequenced was breast tumor tissue. The clonotype originates from a female donor with breast cancer. Some clones in this sample may be carry-over from other donors' samples.

CDR3 bases: TGTGCCAGCAGTCGAGAACTAGCGGGGAGCTCCTACGAGCAGTACTTC. This codes for CASSRELAGSSYEQYF. The V gene is TRBV2, the J gene TRBJ2-7; TRBD2 aligns across 10 bases. The CDR3 spans 16 residues. Germline CDR1 reads SNHLY; CDR2 reads FYNNEI. Trimming cost V 5 bases and J 0 bases; bases outside gene matches: 7.